This T cell receptor beta chain was profiled in a study of CD8+ T cells in alopecia areata. This clone ranks as medium-sized. The target antigen is unknown. The genes are named according to mouse. The DNA ends 4 residues before the CDR3 does, and the rest of the CDR3 is filled in from the germline J gene. Study-level findings and limits: Greater clonality was observed in lesional scalp samples, especially alopecia totalis/universalis, versus normal scalp. Sequences from scalp samples also cover resident alphabeta T cells of normal skin.

The time point: mouse skin at time of skin grafting. Biopsies came from recipient mouse skin at grafting, then 3 and 6 weeks later. RNA was extracted and reverse transcribed into cDNA as the sequencing template. Repertoires were generated with immunoSEQ multiplex PCR, while TCRdb's copy carries only in-frame clones and drops some. The sample contains 1,500 to 2,000 clones, none of them singletons. Germline CDR1 NNHDY, CDR2 SYVADS. Germline trimming cut 4 bases from V and 1 base from J; bases unmatched to any gene: 2. This CDR3 region has 14 residues. This clonotype originated in a C3H/HeJ mouse with alopecia areata. Strain MHC haplotype: H2-k. This sample comprised skin, obtained at week 0. The chain has TRBV13-3 and TRBJ2-1, with 7 bases fitting TRBD2. The sequenced part of the CDR3 DNA is TGTGCCAGCAGTCCCTGGGGGAACTATGCT. It yields the protein CASSPWGNYA. The whole CDR3 sequence reads CASSPWGNYAEQFF.